This TCR beta chain was obtained from a study of T cells in Graves' hyperthyroidism and ophthalmopathy. The CDR3 runs to 13 residues. CDR1 and CDR2 from the germline V gene are MNHNY and SVGAGI (reference sequence). V was cut by 5 bases and J by 3 bases, with 10 bases left in between. Reasons for excluding patients were uncontrolled infection, other autoimmune disease, pregnancy or lactation. Amplified TCR beta CDR3 regions came from RNA transcripts. When the TCR CDR3 underwent first-round RT-PCR, the HTBI primer set was used. MiXCR, applied by TCRdb to the multiplex PCR reads, yields one record per CDR3 protein. The repertoire holds hundreds of thousands of distinct CDR3 sequences, 38% seen once, with 7.5% to 9.5% in the top ten.

The sample taken for sequencing was blood. The TCR sequence derives from a man younger than 35 with Graves' hyperthyroidism. V usage is TRBV6-6 and J usage is TRBJ2-5; possibly TRBD2 for D (6 bases). Here the CDR3 DNA reads TGTGCCAGCAGTCGCGGGATGGAAGAGACCCAGTACTTC. It codes for CASSRGMEETQYF.